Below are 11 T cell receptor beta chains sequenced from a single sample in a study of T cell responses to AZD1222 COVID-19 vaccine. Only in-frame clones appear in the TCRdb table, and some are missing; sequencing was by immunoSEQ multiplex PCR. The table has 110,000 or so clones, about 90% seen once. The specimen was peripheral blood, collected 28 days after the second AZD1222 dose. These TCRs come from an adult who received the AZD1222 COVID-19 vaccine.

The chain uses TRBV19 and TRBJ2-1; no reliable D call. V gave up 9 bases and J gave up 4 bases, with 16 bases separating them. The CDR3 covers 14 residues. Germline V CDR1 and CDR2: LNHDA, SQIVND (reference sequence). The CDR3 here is CASTTQPPYNEQFF. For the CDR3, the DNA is TGTGCCAGCACCACCCAGCCCCCTTACAATGAGCAGTTCTTC. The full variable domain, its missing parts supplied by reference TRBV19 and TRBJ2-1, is DGGITQSPKYLFRKEGQNVTLSCEQNLNHDAMYWYRQDPGQGLRLIYYSQIVNDFQKGDIAEGYSVSREKKESFPLTVTSAQKNPTAFYLCASTTQPPYNEQFFGPGTRLTVL.

CDR3 DNA: TGTGCCAGCAGCCAAATCTCTGGAAACACCATATATTTT. Encoded protein: CASSQISGNTIYF. The chain joins TRBV3-1 (or the pseudogene TRBV3-2) to TRBJ1-3, with unresolved D. The CDR3 has 13 amino acids. The V end lost 2 bases, the J end lost 0 bases, and 2 bases lay between the germline ends. In germline, CDR1 is LGHDT, CDR2 YNNKEL (reference sequence).

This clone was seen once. CDR3 sequence (DNA): TGTGCCAGCAGTTTAGACGGGACTAGCGGGAGAGCTAGCACAGATACGCAGTATTTT. This gives the protein CASSLDGTSGRASTDTQYF. This chain uses TRBV27 with TRBJ2-3; TRBD2 matches 14 bases. V gave up 2 bases and J gave up 0 bases; unmatched junction bases: 7. This CDR3 comprises 19 residues. CDR1 and CDR2 (germline): MNHEY, SMNVEV (reference sequence).

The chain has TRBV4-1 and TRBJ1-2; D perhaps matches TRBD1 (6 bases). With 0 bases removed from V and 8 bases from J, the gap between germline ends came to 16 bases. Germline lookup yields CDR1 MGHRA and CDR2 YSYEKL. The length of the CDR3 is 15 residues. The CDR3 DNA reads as TGCGCCAGCAGCCAAGATCCGGGACACTCGGAAGGCTACACCTTC. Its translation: CASSQDPGHSEGYTF.

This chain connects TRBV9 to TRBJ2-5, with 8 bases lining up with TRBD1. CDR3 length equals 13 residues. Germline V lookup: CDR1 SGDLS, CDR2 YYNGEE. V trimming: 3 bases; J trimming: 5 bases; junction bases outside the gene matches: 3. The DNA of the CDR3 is TGTGCCAGCAGCGCACAGGGGGGCGAGACCCAGTACTTC. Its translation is CASSAQGGETQYF.

The CDR3 reads CASSPPTGVHEQYF. The CDR3 DNA follows: TGTGCCAGCAGCCCGCCGACAGGGGTCCACGAGCAGTACTTC. This chain links TRBV6-2 or TRBV6-3 with TRBJ2-7; 8 bases agree with TRBD1. Germline assignment: CDR1 MNHEY and CDR2 SVGEGT. After removal of 6 bases from V and 5 bases from J, the junction contained 9 bases not matched to a gene. The CDR3 consists of 14 residues.

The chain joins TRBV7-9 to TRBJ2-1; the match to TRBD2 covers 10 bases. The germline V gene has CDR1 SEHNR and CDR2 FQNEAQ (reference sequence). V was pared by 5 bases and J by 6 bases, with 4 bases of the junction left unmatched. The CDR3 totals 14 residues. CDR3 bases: TGTGCCAGCAGCAAGGCTAGCGGGAGCAATGAGCAGTTCTTC. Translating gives CASSKASGSNEQFF.

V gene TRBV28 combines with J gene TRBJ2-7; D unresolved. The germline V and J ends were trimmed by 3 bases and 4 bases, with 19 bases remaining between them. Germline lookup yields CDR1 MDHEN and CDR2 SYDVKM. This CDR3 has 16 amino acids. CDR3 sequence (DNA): TGTGCCAGCAGTTTGGAAATATTTAATTCAGGTTACGAGCAGTACTTC. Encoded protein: CASSLEIFNSGYEQYF.

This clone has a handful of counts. CDR3 amino acids: CASSPEGDNEAFF. The CDR3 nucleotides read TGTGCCAGCAGCCCAGAGGGGGATAATGAAGCTTTCTTT. The chain links TRBV9 to TRBJ1-1; a possible D gene is TRBD1 (6 bases). Trimming shortened V by 4 bases and J by 7 bases, and 14 bases separated the two germline ends. Germline assignment: CDR1 SGDLS and CDR2 YYNGEE. This CDR3 is built from 13 residues. The full variable domain, its missing parts supplied by reference TRBV9 and TRBJ1-1, is DSGVTQTPKHLITATGQRVTLRCSPRSGDLSVYWYQQSLDQGLQFLIQYYNGEERAKGNILERFSAQQFPDLHSELNLSSLELGDSALYFCASSPEGDNEAFFGQGTRLTVV.

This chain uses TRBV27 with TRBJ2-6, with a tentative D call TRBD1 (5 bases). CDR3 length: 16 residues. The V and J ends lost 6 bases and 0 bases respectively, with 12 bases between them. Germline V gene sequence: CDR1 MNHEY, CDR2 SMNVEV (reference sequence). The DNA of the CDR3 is TGTGCCAGCAGAACCCTGACAGACTCTGGGGCCAACGTCCTGACTTTC. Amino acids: CASRTLTDSGANVLTF.

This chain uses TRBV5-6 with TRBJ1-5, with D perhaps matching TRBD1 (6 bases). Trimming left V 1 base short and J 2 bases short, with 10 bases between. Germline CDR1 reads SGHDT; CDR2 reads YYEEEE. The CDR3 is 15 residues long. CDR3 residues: CASSLWAGGNQPQHF. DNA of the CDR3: TGTGCCAGCAGCTTGTGGGCAGGGGGCAATCAGCCCCAGCATTTT.